The 19 T cell receptor beta chains below all came from one sample that was sequenced in a study of blood T cell repertoires in COVID-19. The protocol was immunoSEQ multiplex PCR, while the TCRdb copy is restricted to in-frame clones and leaves out a portion. The sample carries a few hundred thousand clones, around nine tenths recorded once. Sample: PBMCs or T cells enriched from blood (not recorded which). These TCRs come from a woman aged 50 to 60 who had recovered from COVID-19.

The V and J genes are TRBV18 and TRBJ2-3, with a weak D call TRBD2 (6 bases). Germline CDR1 reads KGHSH; CDR2 reads LQKENI. The CDR3 totals 13 residues. V lost 4 bases and J lost 5, with 10 bases in between. The CDR3 protein is CASSRDSQDTQYF. The CDR3, as DNA: TGTGCCAGCTCACGGGACTCACAAGATACGCAGTATTTT.

This rearrangement joins TRBV27 to TRBJ1-1; TRBD1 agrees at 8 bases. The trim removed 3 bases at V and 4 bases at J, leaving 7 bases unmatched. The CDR3 is 15 residues long. CDR1 and CDR2 from the germline V gene are MNHEY and SMNVEV (reference sequence). The CDR3 DNA reads as TGTGCCAGCAGTTTCGATCCGACAGGGGCCACTGAAGCTTTCTTT. The encoded protein is CASSFDPTGATEAFF.

This chain connects TRBV12-3 or TRBV12-4 to TRBJ2-5; D is uncertain. Trimming removed 8 bases from V and 5 bases from J, with 12 bases in between. There are 12 residues in the CDR3. CDR3 region: CASSFSLETQYF. The CDR3, as DNA: TGTGCCAGCTCTTTTAGTCTTGAGACCCAGTACTTC.

This rearrangement joins TRBV4-3 to TRBJ1-1; 8 nucleotides line up with TRBD1. J gave up 9 bases and V 6 bases, and 9 bases lay outside the gene matches. Germline values: CDR1 LGHNA, CDR2 YSLEER. The CDR3 runs 13 residues. The CDR3 sequence is CASRLTRQGKAFF. DNA for the CDR3: TGCGCCAGCAGACTTACACGACAGGGGAAAGCTTTCTTT.

The chain employs TRBV27 and TRBJ1-5; D perhaps matches TRBD1 (5 bases). The CDR3 consists of 15 residues. Trimming stripped 9 bases from V and 2 bases from J, with 17 bases between. CDR1 and CDR2 (germline): MNHEY, SMNVEV (reference sequence). Here the CDR3 reads CASAPGGLGNQPQHF. DNA of the CDR3: TGTGCCAGTGCCCCGGGGGGGTTAGGCAATCAGCCCCAGCATTTT.

The V call is TRBV7-3, the J call TRBJ1-2; 10 positions match TRBD1. The CDR3 has 18 amino acids. The germline V gene has CDR1 SGHTA and CDR2 FQGTGA. The trim removed 5 bases at V and 4 bases at J, leaving 16 bases unmatched. In DNA, the CDR3 is TGTGCCAGCAGCCCCCCTGGGGACAGGGGTCATTATAGCTATGGCTACACCTTC. This codes for CASSPPGDRGHYSYGYTF.

In regard to this clone: The junction differs from germline at one of its ends, possibly a read error. The chain uses TRBV7-2 and TRBJ2-1; TRBD2 matches 11 bases. Germline values: CDR1 SGHTA, CDR2 FQGNSA. The CDR3 is 12 residues long. CDR3 nucleotide sequence: TGTGCCAGCAGCTTAGTAGCGGGGGGGCCGGTCTTC. Protein product: CASSLVAGGPVF.

The sample holds many counts of this clone. The chain links TRBV7-9 to TRBJ2-2, with no clear D. V was trimmed by 4 bases and J by 1 base, leaving 7 bases between them. The V gene's germline CDR1 is SEHNR and CDR2 FQNEAQ (reference sequence). This CDR3 comprises 14 residues. CDR3 DNA sequence: TGTGCCAGCAGCTCTGACTTGAACACCGGGGAGCTGTTTTTT. Amino acid sequence: CASSSDLNTGELFF.

The chain links TRBV28 to TRBJ1-1; 7 bases agree with TRBD1. The germline V gene has CDR1 MDHEN and CDR2 SYDVKM. Germline trimming cut 7 bases from V and 1 base from J; bases unmatched to any gene: 6. The length of the CDR3 is 14 residues. The CDR3 DNA reads as TGTGCCAGCATCCAGGGGGGTAGGAACACTGAAGCTTTCTTT. Protein sequence: CASIQGGRNTEAFF.

This chain joins TRBV2 and TRBJ1-2; perhaps TRBD1 as D (6 bases). Germline CDR1 is SNHLY and CDR2 is FYNNEI. V lost 3 bases and J 5 bases, leaving 16 bases between the germline ends. The CDR3 spans 15 residues. The CDR3 DNA is TGTGCCAGCAGTGACGGACAGCGAACCTTTTATGGCTACACCTTC. Translated, it gives CASSDGQRTFYGYTF.

The chain uses TRBV10-1 and TRBJ1-1; TRBD1 agrees at 8 bases. CDR3 length: 15 amino acids. Trimming took 4 bases from V and 2 from J; bases not matched to a gene: 6. Germline CDR1 is WNHNN and CDR2 is SYGVQD (reference sequence). CDR3 nucleotide sequence: TGCGCCAGCAGTGGACAGGGGACTTTTAACACTGAAGCTTTCTTT. Its protein is CASSGQGTFNTEAFF.

The V gene is TRBV28, the J gene TRBJ2-5; 8 nucleotides agree with TRBD1. Germline-derived CDR1 and CDR2 are MDHEN and SYDVKM. The CDR3 is made up of 14 amino acids. V was clipped by 1 base and J by 6 bases; unmatched bases: 4. CDR3: CASSLSGGGQTQYF. The CDR3 region has the DNA TGTGCCAGCAGTTTATCAGGGGGCGGACAGACCCAGTACTTC.

This clone was seen a few times. The chain recombines TRBV6-5 with TRBJ1-4, with 10 bases lining up with TRBD1. Germline trimming cut 2 bases from V and 8 bases from J; bases unmatched to any gene: 8. The CDR3 has 16 residues. Germline CDR1 is MNHEY and CDR2 is SVGAGI. The CDR3 protein is CASSYGTGVVGEKLFF. CDR3 DNA: TGTGCCAGCAGTTACGGGACAGGGGTGGTGGGGGAAAAACTGTTTTTT.

The count of this clone is one. The V and J genes are TRBV27 and TRBJ1-3; no definite D call. V lost 5 bases and J 0 bases, leaving 11 bases between the germline ends. CDR3 length equals 15 residues. Germline lookup yields CDR1 MNHEY and CDR2 SMNVEV (reference sequence). The CDR3 here is CASSPSSSSGNTIYF. The CDR3 nucleotides are TGTGCCAGCAGTCCAAGCTCATCCTCTGGAAACACCATATATTTT.

The gene calls are TRBV10-3 and TRBJ1-2; the D is unclear. CDR1 and CDR2 (germline): ENHRY, SYGVKD. V was trimmed by 4 bases and J by 3 bases, leaving 18 bases between them. The CDR3 is 16 amino acids. The DNA of the CDR3 is TGTGCCATCAGTGTTAGTACAGTCGCCGGGGACTATGGCTACACCTTC. Its translation: CAISVSTVAGDYGYTF.

The chain joins TRBV24-1 to TRBJ1-4, with 7 bases aligning to TRBD1. Germline lookup yields CDR1 KGHDR and CDR2 SFDVKD. V lost 3 bases and J lost 10; bases outside the gene matches: 7. The CDR3 length is 14 residues. In nucleotides, the CDR3 is TGTGCCACCAGTGATGGAGGACAGGCTGGAAAACTGTTTTTT. The encoded protein is CATSDGGQAGKLFF.

V is TRBV19 and J is TRBJ2-7; TRBD1 aligns across 9 bases. Unmatched junction bases numbered 4, after V lost 5 bases and J lost 2 bases. CDR1 is LNHDA and CDR2 is SQIVND in the germline V gene (reference sequence). This CDR3 region has 14 residues. The chain's CDR3 is CASSVTGGTYEQYF. The CDR3 nucleotides read TGTGCCAGTAGTGTGACAGGGGGGACCTACGAGCAGTACTTC.

The rearrangement joins TRBV29-1 to TRBJ1-1; D not certain. Trimming shortened V by 6 bases and J by 0 bases, and 11 bases separated the two germline ends. The germline V gene has CDR1 SQVTM and CDR2 ANQGSEA. This CDR3 is built from 13 residues. The CDR3 DNA is TGCAGCGTCCGACTGAACATGAACACTGAAGCTTTCTTT. It specifies CSVRLNMNTEAFF.

The chain has TRBV19 and TRBJ2-7, with 11 bases lining up with TRBD2. Per germline, CDR1 LNHDA and CDR2 SQIVND (reference sequence). V was clipped by 4 bases and J by 3 bases; unmatched bases: 8. The CDR3 covers 16 residues. The CDR3 loop reads CASSKASGGHNYEQYF. The CDR3 DNA reads as TGTGCCAGTAGTAAGGCTAGCGGGGGGCACAACTACGAGCAGTACTTC.